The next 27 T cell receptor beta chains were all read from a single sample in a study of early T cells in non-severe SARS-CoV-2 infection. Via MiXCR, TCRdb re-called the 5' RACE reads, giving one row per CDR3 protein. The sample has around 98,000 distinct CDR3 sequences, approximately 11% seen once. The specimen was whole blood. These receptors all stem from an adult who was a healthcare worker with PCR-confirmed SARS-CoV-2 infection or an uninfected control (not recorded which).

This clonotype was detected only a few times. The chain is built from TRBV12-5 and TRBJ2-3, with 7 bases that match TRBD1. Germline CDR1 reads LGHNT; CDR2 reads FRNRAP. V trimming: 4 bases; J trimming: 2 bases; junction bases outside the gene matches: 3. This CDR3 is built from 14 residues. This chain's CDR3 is CASGSGQYTDTQYF. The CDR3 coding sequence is TGTGCTAGTGGTTCGGGACAGTACACAGATACGCAGTATTTT.

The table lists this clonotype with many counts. As DNA, the CDR3 is TGTGCCAGTAGTACAGGACAGGGAATGAACACTGAAGCTTTCTTT. This translates into CASSTGQGMNTEAFF. The chain couples TRBV19 to TRBJ1-1, with 8 bases lining up with TRBD1. Germline loops: CDR1 LNHDA, CDR2 SQIVND (reference sequence). The ends lost 4 bases at V and 0 bases at J; junction bases unmatched: 4. The CDR3 contains 15 residues.

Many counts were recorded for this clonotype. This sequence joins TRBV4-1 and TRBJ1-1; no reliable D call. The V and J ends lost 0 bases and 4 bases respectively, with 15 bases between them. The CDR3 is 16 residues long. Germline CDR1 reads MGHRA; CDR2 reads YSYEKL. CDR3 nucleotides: TGCGCCAGCAGCCAAGATAGGCGGCGTCGAGGCACTGAAGCTTTCTTT. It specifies CASSQDRRRRGTEAFF.

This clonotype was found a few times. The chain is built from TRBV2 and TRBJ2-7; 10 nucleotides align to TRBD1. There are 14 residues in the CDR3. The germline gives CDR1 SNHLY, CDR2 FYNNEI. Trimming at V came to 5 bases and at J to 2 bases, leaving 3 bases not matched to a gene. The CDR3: CASSRDRGAYEQYF. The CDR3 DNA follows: TGTGCCAGCAGTAGGGACAGGGGAGCCTACGAGCAGTACTTC.

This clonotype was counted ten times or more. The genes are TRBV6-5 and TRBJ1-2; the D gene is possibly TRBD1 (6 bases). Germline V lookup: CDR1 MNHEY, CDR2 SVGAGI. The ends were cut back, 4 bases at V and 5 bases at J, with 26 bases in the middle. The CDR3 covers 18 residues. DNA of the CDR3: TGTGCCAGCAGTTCCCGTCACCCGTCAGGGGCCGTCACGTATGGCTACACCTTC. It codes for CASSSRHPSGAVTYGYTF.

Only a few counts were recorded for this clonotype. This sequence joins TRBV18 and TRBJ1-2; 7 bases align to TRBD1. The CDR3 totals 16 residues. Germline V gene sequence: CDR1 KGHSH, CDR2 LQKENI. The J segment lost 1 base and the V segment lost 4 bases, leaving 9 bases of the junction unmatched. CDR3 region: CASSRAPTGVNYGYTF. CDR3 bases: TGTGCCAGCTCACGGGCCCCTACAGGGGTTAACTATGGCTACACCTTC.

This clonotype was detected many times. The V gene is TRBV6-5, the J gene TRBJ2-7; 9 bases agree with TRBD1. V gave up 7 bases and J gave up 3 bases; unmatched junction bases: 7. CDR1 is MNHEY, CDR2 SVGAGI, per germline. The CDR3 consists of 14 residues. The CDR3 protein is CASNHRDRDYEQYF. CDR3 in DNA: TGTGCCAGCAACCACCGGGACAGGGACTACGAGCAGTACTTC.

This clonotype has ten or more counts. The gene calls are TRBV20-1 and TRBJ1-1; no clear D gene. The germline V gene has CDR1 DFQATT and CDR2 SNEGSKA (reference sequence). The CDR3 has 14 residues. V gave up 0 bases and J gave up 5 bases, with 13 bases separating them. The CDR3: CSAREGTQETEAFF. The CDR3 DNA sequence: TGCAGTGCTAGAGAAGGAACCCAGGAGACTGAAGCTTTCTTT.

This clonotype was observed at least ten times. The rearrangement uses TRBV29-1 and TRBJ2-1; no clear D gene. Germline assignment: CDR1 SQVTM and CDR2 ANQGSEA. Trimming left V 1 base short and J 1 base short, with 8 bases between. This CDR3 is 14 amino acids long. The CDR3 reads CSVEVSKSYNEQFF. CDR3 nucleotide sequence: TGCAGCGTTGAAGTCTCGAAGTCCTACAATGAGCAGTTCTTC.

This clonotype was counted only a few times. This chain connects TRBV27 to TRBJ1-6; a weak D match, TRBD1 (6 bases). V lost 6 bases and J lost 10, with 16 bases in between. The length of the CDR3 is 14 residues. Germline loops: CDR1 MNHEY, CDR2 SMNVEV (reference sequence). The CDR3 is CASSITGIRSPLHF. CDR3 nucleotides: TGTGCCAGCAGCATTACAGGGATCAGATCACCCCTCCACTTT.

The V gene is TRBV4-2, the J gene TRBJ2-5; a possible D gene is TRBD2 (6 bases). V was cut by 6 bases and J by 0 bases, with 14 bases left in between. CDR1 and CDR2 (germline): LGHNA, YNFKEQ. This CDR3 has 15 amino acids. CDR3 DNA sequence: TGTGCCAGCAGTCGCGGGACTCCTTACCAAGAGACCCAGTACTTC. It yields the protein CASSRGTPYQETQYF.

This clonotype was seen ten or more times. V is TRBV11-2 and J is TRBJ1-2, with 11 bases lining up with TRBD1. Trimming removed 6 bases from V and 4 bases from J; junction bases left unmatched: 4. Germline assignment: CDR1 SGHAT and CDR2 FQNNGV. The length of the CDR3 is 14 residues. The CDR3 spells CASSTGTGGYGYTF. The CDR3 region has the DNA TGTGCCAGCAGTACCGGGACAGGGGGCTATGGCTACACCTTC.

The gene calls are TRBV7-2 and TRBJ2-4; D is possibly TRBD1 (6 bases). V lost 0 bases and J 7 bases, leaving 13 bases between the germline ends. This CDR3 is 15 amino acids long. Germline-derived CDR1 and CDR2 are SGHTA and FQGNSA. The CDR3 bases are TGTGCCAGCAGCTTAGCGTCAGGGGTTGGGAACATTCAGTACTTC. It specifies CASSLASGVGNIQYF.

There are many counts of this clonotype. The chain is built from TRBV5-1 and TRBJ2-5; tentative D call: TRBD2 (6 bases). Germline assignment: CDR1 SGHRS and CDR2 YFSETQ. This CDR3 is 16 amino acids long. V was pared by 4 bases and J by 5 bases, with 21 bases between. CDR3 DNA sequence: TGCGCCAGCAGCAGTCCCTCTAGCGCCCCCGAGGAGACCCAGTACTTC. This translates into CASSSPSSAPEETQYF. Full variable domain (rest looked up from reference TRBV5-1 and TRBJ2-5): KAGVTQTPRYLIKTRGQQVTLSCSPISGHRSVSWYQQTPGQGLQFLFEYFSETQRNKGNFPGRFSGRQFSNSRSEMNVSTLELGDSALYLCASSSPSSAPEETQYFGPGTRLLVL.

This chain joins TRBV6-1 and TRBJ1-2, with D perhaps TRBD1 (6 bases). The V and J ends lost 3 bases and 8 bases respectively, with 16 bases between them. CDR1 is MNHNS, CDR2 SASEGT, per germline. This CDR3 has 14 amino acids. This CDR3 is CASSDEIGGRGYTF. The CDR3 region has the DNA TGTGCCAGCAGTGATGAGATCGGGGGGCGCGGCTACACCTTC.

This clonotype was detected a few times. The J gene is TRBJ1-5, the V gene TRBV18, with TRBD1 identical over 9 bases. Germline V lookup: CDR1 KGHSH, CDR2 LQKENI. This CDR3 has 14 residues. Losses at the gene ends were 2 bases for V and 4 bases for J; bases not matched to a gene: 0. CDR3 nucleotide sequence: TGTGCCAGCTCACCAGGGACAGGGAATCAGCCCCAGCATTTT. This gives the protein CASSPGTGNQPQHF.

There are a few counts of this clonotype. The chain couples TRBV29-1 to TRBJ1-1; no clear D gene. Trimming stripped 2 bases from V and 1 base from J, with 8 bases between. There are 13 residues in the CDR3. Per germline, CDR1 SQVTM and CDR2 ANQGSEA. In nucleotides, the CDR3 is TGCAGCGTTGAAACCCAGAGGAACACTGAAGCTTTCTTT. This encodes CSVETQRNTEAFF.

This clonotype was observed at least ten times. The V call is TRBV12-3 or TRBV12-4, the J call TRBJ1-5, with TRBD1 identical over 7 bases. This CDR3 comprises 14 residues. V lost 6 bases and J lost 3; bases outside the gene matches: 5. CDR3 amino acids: CASRLGTANQPQHF. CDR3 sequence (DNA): TGTGCCAGCAGGCTAGGGACAGCCAATCAGCCCCAGCATTTT.

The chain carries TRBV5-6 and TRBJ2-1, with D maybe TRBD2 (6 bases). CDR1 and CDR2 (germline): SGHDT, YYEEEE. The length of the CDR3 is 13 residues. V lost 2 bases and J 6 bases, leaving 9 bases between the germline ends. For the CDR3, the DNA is TGTGCCAGCAGCTTCGGGACTTTCAATGAGCAGTTCTTC. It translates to CASSFGTFNEQFF. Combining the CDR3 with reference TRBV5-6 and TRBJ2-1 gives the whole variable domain DAGVTQSPTHLIKTRGQQVTLRCSPKSGHDTVSWYQQALGQGPQFIFQYYEEEERQRGNFPDRFSGHQFPNYSSELNVNALLLGDSALYLCASSFGTFNEQFFGPGTRLTVL.

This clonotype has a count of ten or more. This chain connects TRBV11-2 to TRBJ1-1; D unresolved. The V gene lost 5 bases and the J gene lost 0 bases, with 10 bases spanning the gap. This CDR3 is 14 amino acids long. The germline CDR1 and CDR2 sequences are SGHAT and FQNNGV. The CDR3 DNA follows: TGTGCCAGCAGCAAATGGGCAATGAACACTGAAGCTTTCTTT. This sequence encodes CASSKWAMNTEAFF. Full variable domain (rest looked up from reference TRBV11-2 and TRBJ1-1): EAGVAQSPRYKIIEKRQSVAFWCNPISGHATLYWYQQILGQGPKLLIQFQNNGVVDDSQLPKDRFSAERLKGVDSTLKIQPAKLEDSAVYLCASSKWAMNTEAFFGQGTRLTVV.

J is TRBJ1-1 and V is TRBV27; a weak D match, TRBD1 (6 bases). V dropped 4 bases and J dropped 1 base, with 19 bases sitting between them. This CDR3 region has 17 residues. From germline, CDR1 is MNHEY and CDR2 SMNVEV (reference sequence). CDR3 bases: TGTGCCAGCAGTTACTCAGGGGAAGGCTGGGGGAACACTGAAGCTTTCTTT. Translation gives CASSYSGEGWGNTEAFF.

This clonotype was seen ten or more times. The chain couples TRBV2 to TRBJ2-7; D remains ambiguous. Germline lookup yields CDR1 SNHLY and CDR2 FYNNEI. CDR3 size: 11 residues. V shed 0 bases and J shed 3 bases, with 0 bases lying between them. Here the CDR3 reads CASSEAYEQYF. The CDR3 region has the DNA TGTGCCAGCAGTGAAGCCTACGAGCAGTACTTC.

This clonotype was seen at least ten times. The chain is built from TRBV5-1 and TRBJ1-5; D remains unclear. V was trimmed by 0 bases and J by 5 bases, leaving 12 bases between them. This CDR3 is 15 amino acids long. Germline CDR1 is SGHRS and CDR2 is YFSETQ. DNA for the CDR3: TGCGCCAGCAGCTTGGGCGACCTGCCCTATCAGCCCCAGCATTTT. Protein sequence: CASSLGDLPYQPQHF.

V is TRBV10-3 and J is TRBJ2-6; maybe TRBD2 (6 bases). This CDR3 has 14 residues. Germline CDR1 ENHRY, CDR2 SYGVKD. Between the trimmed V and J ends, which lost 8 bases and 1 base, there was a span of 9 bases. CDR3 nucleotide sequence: TGTGCCATCGACGCGGGATCTGGGGCCAACGTCCTGACTTTC. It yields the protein CAIDAGSGANVLTF.

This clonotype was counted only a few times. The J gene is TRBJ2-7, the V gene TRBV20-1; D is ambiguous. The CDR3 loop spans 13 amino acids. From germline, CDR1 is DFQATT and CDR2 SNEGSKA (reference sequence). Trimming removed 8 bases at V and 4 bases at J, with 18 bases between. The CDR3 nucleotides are TGCAGTCCCGAGAGAGGAGATCAATACGAGCAGTACTTC. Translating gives CSPERGDQYEQYF.

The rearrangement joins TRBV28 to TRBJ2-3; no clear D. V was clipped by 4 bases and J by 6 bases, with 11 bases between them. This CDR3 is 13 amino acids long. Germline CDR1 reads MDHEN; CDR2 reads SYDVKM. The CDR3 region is CASSWWTPDTQYF. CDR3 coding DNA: TGTGCCAGCAGTTGGTGGACCCCTGATACGCAGTATTTT.

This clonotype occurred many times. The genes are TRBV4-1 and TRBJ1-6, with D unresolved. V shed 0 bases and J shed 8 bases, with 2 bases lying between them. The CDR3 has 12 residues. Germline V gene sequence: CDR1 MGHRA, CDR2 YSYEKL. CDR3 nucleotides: TGCGCCAGCAGCCAAGAACATTCACCCCTCCACTTT. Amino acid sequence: CASSQEHSPLHF.